This TCR beta chain stems from a study of blood T cell repertoires in COVID-19. In the study overall: Samples taken during acute and convalescent COVID-19 were collected in the United States, Italy and Spain.

In its sample, this clone was seen a few times. Because the CDR3's place on the DNA is in doubt, the DNA is left out and the CDR3 is given as listed by TCRdb. Assay used: immunoSEQ multiplex PCR; TCRdb lists only in-frame clones, some missing. In the table there are around 200,000 clones, less than 90% of which are singletons. Sequencing input: peripheral blood. This TCR came from a woman between 35 and 50 years old with acute or convalescent COVID-19.

The CDR3 spells CAWSYFGPGGSNEQFF. The chain uses TRBV30 and TRBJ2-1; TRBD2, the table's D call, was not compared with the DNA. Germline V gene sequence: CDR1 GTSNPN, CDR2 SVGIG (reference sequence). The CDR3 comprises 16 residues, both ends counted.